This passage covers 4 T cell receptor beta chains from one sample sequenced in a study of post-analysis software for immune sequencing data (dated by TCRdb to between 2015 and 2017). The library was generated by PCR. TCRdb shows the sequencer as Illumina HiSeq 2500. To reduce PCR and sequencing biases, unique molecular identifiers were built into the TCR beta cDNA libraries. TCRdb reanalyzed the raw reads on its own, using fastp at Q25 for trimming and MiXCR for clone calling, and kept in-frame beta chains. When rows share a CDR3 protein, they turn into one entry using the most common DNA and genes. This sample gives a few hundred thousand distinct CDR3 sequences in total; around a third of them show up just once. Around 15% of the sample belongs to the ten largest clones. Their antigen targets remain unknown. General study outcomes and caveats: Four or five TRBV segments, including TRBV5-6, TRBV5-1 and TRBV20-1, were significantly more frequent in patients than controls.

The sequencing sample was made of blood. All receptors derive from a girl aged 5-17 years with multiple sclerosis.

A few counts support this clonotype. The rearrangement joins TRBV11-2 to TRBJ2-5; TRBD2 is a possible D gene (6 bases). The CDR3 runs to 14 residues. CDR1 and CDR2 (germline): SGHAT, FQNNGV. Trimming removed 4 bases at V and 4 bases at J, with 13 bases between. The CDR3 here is CASSSLGGRETQYF. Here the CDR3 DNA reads TGTGCCAGCAGCTCCTTGGGAGGAAGAGAGACCCAGTACTTC. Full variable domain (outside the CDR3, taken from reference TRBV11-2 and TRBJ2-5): EAGVAQSPRYKIIEKRQSVAFWCNPISGHATLYWYQQILGQGPKLLIQFQNNGVVDDSQLPKDRFSAERLKGVDSTLKIQPAKLEDSAVYLCASSSLGGRETQYFGPGTRLLVL.

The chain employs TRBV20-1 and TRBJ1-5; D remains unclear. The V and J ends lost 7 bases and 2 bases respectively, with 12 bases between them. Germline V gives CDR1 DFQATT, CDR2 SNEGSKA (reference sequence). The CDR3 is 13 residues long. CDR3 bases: TGCAGTGTCCCCCCCGGGGGCAATCAGCCCCAGCATTTT. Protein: CSVPPGGNQPQHF.

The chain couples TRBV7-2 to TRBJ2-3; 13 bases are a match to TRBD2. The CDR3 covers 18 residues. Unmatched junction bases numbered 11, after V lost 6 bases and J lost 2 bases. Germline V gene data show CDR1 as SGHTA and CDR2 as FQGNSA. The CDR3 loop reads CASRNTSGGETHTDTQYF. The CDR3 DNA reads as TGTGCCAGCAGGAACACTAGCGGGGGGGAAACACACACAGATACGCAGTATTTT.

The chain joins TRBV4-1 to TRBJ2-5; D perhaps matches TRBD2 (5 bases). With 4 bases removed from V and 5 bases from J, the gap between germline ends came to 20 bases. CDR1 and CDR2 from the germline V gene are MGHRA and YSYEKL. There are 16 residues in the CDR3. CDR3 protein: CASSRLLGPSRETQYF. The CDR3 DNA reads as TGCGCCAGCAGCCGGCTACTAGGTCCCTCCCGGGAGACCCAGTACTTC.